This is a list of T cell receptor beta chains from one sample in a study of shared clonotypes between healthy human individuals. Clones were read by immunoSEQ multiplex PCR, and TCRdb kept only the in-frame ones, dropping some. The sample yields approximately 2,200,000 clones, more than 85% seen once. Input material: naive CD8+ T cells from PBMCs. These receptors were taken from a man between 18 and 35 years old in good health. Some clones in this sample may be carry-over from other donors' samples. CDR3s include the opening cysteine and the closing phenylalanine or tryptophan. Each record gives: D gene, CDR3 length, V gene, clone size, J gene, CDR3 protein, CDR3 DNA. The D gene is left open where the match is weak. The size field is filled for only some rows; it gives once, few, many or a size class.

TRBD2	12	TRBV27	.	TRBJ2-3	CASAGGTDTQYF	TGTGCCAGCGCGGGGGGCACAGATACGCAGTATTTT
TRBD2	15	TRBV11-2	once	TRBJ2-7	CASSPGLAVSYEQYF	TGTGCCAGCAGCCCGGGACTAGCGGTCAGCTACGAGCAGTACTTC
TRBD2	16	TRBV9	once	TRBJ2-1	CASSGGRDSSYNEQFF	TGTGCCAGCAGCGGGGGGAGGGATAGCTCCTACAATGAGCAGTTCTTC
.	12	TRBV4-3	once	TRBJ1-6	CASSQDGGPRHF	TGCGCCAGCAGCCAAGATGGGGGTCCTCGCCACTTT
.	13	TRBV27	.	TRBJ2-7	CASSSRGSYEQYF	TGTGCCAGCAGTTCACGGGGTAGTTACGAGCAGTACTTC
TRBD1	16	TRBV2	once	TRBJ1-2	CASRMTGTVVYYGYTF	TGTGCCAGCAGAATGACCGGGACAGTTGTTTACTATGGCTACACCTTC
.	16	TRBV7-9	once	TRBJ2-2	CASSPRGGTNTGELFF	TGTGCCAGCAGCCCCAGGGGCGGGACGAACACCGGGGAGCTGTTTTTT
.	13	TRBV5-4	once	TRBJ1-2	CASSPTELYGYTF	TGTGCCAGCAGCCCTACAGAACTGTATGGCTACACCTTC
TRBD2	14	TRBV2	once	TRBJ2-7	CASQPAGGPYEQYF	TGTGCCAGCCAACCCGCGGGAGGGCCTTACGAGCAGTACTTC
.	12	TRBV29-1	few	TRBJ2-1	CSVDQGRDEQFF	TGCAGCGTTGATCAGGGTCGGGATGAGCAGTTCTTC
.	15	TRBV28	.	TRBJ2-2	CASSFKQGGVGELFF	TGTGCCAGCAGTTTTAAACAGGGTGGTGTCGGGGAGCTGTTTTTT
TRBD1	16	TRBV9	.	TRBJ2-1	CASSLNRQGRMNEQFF	TGTGCCAGCAGCTTGAATCGACAGGGAAGGATGAATGAGCAGTTCTTC
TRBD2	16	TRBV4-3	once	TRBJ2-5	CASSLFSGEYQETQYF	TGCGCCAGCAGCCTATTTAGCGGGGAGTACCAAGAGACCCAGTACTTC
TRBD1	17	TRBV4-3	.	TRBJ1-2	CASSQDSWGQGKDGYTF	TGCGCCAGCAGCCAAGATTCTTGGGGACAGGGGAAAGATGGCTACACCTTC
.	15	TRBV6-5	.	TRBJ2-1	CASRVRLSTYNEQFF	TGTGCCAGCAGGGTTCGACTGAGCACCTACAATGAGCAGTTCTTC
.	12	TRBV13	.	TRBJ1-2	CASSLGYYGYTF	TGTGCCAGCAGTTTGGGGTACTATGGCTACACCTTC
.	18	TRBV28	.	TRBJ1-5	CASSFPTEVPGGNQPQHF	TGTGCCAGCAGTTTCCCAACAGAAGTCCCAGGGGGCAATCAGCCCCAGCATTTT
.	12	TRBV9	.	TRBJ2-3	CASSVGGDTQYF	TGTGCCAGCAGCGTAGGGGGAGATACGCAGTATTTT
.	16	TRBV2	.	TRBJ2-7	CASSEIREKVSYEQYF	TGTGCCAGCAGTGAGATCCGGGAGAAGGTATCCTACGAGCAGTACTTC
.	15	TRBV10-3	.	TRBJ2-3	CAISESSRGTDTQYF	TGTGCCATCAGTGAGTCGTCTCGAGGCACAGATACGCAGTATTTT